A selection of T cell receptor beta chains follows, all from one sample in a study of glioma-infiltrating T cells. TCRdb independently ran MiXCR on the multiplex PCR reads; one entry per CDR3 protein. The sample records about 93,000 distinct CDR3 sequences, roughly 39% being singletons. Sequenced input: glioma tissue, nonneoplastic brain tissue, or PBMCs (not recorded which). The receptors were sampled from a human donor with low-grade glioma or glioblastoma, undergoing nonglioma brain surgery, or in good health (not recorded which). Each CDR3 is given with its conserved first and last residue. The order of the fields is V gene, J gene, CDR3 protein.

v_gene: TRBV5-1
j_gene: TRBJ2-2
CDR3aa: CASSTAGGPNTGELFF

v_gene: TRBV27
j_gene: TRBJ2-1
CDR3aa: CASSLNQPMGEQFF

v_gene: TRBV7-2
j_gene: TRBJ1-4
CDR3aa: CASSLDRGNEKLFF

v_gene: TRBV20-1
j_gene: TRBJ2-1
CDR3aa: CSARDLADSYNEQFF

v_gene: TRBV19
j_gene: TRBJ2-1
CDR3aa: CASSPEVAVYNEQFF

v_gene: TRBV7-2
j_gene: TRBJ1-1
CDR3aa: CAGSFQGSGDSEAFF

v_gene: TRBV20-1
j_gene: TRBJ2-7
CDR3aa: CSARGGGGNEQYF

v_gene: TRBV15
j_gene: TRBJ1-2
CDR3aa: CATSSELVDGYTF

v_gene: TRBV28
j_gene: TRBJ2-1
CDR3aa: CATVFLQGAYNEQFF

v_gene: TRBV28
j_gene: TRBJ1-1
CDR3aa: CASSRTGGIEAEAFF

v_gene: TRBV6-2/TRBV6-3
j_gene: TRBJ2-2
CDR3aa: CASSPGTNTRELFF

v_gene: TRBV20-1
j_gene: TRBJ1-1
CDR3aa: CSARAPGTDPNTEAFF

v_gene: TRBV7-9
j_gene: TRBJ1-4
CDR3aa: CASSLAGTGGFNEKLFF

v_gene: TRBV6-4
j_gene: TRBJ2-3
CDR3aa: CASSDGRLSTDTQYF

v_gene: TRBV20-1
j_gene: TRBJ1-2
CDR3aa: CSARGRGYGYTF

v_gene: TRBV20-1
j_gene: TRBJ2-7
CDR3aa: CSARRTGRYEQYF

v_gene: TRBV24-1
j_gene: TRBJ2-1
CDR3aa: CATSDPGQGRVNEQFF

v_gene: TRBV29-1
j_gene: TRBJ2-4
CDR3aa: CSVDSRNIQYF

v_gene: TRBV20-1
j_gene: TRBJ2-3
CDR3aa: CSAFSGRSTDTQYF

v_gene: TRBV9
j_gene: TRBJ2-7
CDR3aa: CASSVGTGNYEQYF

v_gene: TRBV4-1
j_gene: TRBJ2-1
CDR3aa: CASSQGLAGPYNEQSF

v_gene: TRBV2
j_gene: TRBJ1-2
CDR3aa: CASEQGNGYTF

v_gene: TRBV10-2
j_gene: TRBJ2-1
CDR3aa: CASSEAGGVFNEQFF

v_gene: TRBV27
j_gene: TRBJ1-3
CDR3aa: CASSSLGSGNTIYF

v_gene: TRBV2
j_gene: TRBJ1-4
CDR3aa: CASRRTRDEKLFF

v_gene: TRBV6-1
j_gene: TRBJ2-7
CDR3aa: CASRAGQLYEQYF

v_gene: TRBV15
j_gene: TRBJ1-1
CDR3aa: CATSTTGATEAFF

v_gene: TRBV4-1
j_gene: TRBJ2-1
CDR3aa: CASSQVGGGPYNEHFF

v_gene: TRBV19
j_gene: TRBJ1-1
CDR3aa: CASSPRYTEAFF

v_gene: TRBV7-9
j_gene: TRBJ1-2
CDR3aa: CASSFGSLPNYGYTF

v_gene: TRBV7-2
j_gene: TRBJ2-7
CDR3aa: CASSSQSGSTYEQYF

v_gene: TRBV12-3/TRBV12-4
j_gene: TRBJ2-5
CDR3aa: CASSPGRSRETQYF

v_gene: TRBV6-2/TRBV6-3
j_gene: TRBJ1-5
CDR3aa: CASSYLTGERQHF

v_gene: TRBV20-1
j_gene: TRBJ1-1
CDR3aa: CSASDKTGGIEAFF

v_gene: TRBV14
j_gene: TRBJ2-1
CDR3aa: CASSPRERARSGGAYNEQFF

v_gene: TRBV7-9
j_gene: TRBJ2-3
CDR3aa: CASSDIRGSDTQYF

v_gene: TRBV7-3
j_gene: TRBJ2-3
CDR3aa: CASRYGGTQYF

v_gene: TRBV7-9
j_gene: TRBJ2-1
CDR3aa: CASSPTSGGSYNEQFF

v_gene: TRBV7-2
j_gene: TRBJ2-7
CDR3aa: CASSLASGESEQYF

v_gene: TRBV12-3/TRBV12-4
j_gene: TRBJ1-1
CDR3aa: CASSAQGGTEAFF

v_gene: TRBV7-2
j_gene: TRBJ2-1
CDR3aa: CASSARGGPGNEQFF

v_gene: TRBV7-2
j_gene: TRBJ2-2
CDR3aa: CASSSTNTGELFF

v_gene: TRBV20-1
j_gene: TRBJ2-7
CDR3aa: CSISGNYEQYF

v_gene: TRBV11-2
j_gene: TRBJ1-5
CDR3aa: CASSLDGDRDQPQHF

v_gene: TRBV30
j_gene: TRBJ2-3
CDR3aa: CAWRRLAGTDTQYF

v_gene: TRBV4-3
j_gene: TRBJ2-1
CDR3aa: CASSQELAGGPYNEQFF

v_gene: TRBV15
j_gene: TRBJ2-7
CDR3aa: CAASGPVEQYF

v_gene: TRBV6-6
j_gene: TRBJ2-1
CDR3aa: CASSYSFGDNEQFF

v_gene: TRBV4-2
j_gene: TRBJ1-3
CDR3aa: CASSQVGSGNTIYF

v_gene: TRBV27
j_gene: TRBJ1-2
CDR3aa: CASIAGTNYGYTF

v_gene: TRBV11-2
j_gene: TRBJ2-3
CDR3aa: CASSSSGRADTQYF

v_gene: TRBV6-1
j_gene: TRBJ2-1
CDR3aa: CASRTGTSGGPGEQFF

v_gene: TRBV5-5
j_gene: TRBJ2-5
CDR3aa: CASSRPGLAEETQYF

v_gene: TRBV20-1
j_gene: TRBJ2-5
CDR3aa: CSARVSTSGAKTQYF